The next 29 T cell receptor beta chains were all read from a single sample in a study of blood T cell repertoires in COVID-19. Produced via immunoSEQ multiplex PCR; TCRdb's table is partial and in-frame only. The table records over 250,000 clones, 80% to 90% of them present only once. Sequenced sample: PBMCs or T cells enriched from blood (not recorded which). These receptors were taken from a woman under 30 who had recovered from COVID-19.

CDR3 region: CASSMGAGSGTEAFF. The CDR3 DNA reads as TGTGCCAGTAGTATGGGGGCAGGGTCGGGCACTGAAGCTTTCTTT. This chain uses TRBV19 with TRBJ1-1, with D tentatively TRBD1 (6 bases). In germline, CDR1 is LNHDA, CDR2 SQIVND (reference sequence). CDR3 length: 15 amino acids. V gave up 3 bases and J gave up 4 bases, with 15 bases separating them.

V and J are TRBV6-5 and TRBJ1-5; the match to TRBD1 covers 7 bases. This CDR3 is 16 amino acids long. The germline gives CDR1 MNHEY, CDR2 SVGAGI. The ends lost 0 bases at V and 3 bases at J; junction bases unmatched: 5. In nucleotides, the CDR3 is TGTGCCAGCAGTTACTCACCCACAGGGGCCAATCAGCCCCAGCATTTT. Translation: CASSYSPTGANQPQHF.

This clone was observed a few times. This chain links TRBV23-1 with TRBJ1-2, with 10 bases lining up with TRBD1. TRBV23-1 is filed as an ORF, its function uncertain. V gave up 0 bases and J gave up 1 base; unmatched junction bases: 14. The CDR3 totals 20 residues. CDR3 protein: CASSQSGTGAAAFNNYGYTF. The CDR3 DNA reads TGCGCCAGCAGTCAATCCGGGACAGGGGCTGCTGCCTTTAATAACTATGGCTACACCTTC.

The J gene is TRBJ1-5, the V gene TRBV19; 7 nucleotides match TRBD1. Germline assignment: CDR1 LNHDA and CDR2 SQIVND (reference sequence). The J segment lost 2 bases and the V segment lost 5 bases, leaving 6 bases of the junction unmatched. CDR3 length: 15 amino acids. CDR3 region: CASSSGGRGNQPQHF. The CDR3 nucleotides are TGTGCCAGTAGTTCAGGGGGAAGGGGCAATCAGCCCCAGCATTTT.

The V and J genes are TRBV4-1 and TRBJ1-2, with a tentative D call TRBD1 (6 bases). In germline, CDR1 is MGHRA, CDR2 YSYEKL. CDR3 length: 16 residues. The V end lost 4 bases, the J end lost 5 bases, and 20 bases lay between the germline ends. The CDR3 DNA is TGCGCCAGCAGCCGCATAACTGGACAGACCTTTTATGGCTACACCTTC. It encodes CASSRITGQTFYGYTF.

The rearrangement links TRBV9 to TRBJ2-1, with unresolved D. The CDR3 has 12 residues. The V end lost 3 bases, the J end lost 6 bases, and 7 bases lay between the germline ends. Germline V gene data show CDR1 as SGDLS and CDR2 as YYNGEE. The CDR3 region has the DNA TGTGCCAGCAGCGGGCCCTCCAATGAGCAGTTCTTC. Amino acid sequence: CASSGPSNEQFF.

The chain links TRBV28 to TRBJ2-7; 7 bases map to TRBD2. The length of the CDR3 is 12 residues. CDR1 is MDHEN, CDR2 SYDVKM, per germline. With 3 bases clipped from V and 5 bases from J, the junction kept 1 base outside the gene matches. CDR3 DNA: TGTGCCAGCAGTTTGGGAGGGAACGAGCAGTACTTC. Its protein product is CASSLGGNEQYF. The whole variable domain, filled in from reference TRBV28 and TRBJ2-7, reads DVKVTQSSRYLVKRTGEKVFLECVQDMDHENMFWYRQDPGLGLRLIYFSYDVKMKEKGDIPEGYSVSREKKERFSLILESASTNQTSMYLCASSLGGNEQYFGPGTRLTVT.

The chain uses TRBV5-6 and TRBJ1-1; D unresolved. CDR3 length: 13 residues. Looked up from germline, CDR1 is SGHDT and CDR2 is YYEEEE. V lost 4 bases, J lost 4 bases, and 11 bases lay in between. CDR3 bases: TGTGCCAGCAGCCTGATGCGTACCACTGAAGCTTTCTTT. Amino acids: CASSLMRTTEAFF.

The J gene is TRBJ1-5, the V gene TRBV28, with a tentative D call TRBD1 (6 bases). CDR3 length: 16 amino acids. Germline CDR1 reads MDHEN; CDR2 reads SYDVKM. Trimming removed 6 bases at V and 2 bases at J, with 17 bases between. CDR3 in DNA: TGTGCCAGCAGGCCGGACAGTGCTCGTCGCAATCAGCCCCAGCATTTT. Encoded protein: CASRPDSARRNQPQHF.

This clone was counted once. V is TRBV7-9 and J is TRBJ2-2, with D maybe TRBD1 (6 bases). From germline, CDR1 is SEHNR and CDR2 FQNEAQ (reference sequence). The CDR3 consists of 16 residues. With 5 bases removed from V and 3 bases from J, the gap between germline ends came to 16 bases. The CDR3 loop reads CASSIRTDYDTGELFF. The CDR3 coding sequence is TGTGCCAGCAGCATCAGGACAGACTATGACACCGGGGAGCTGTTTTTT.

The chain uses TRBV5-1 and TRBJ1-1; the D is unclear. The V end was cut by 0 bases, the J end by 0 bases, with 9 bases between. CDR1 SGHRS and CDR2 YFSETQ come from the germline V gene. CDR3 length: 15 amino acids. This CDR3 is CASSLARGMNTEAFF. The CDR3 nucleotides are TGCGCCAGCAGCTTGGCTAGAGGTATGAACACTGAAGCTTTCTTT.

The chain has TRBV6-2 or TRBV6-3 and TRBJ2-2; a possible D gene is TRBD2 (5 bases). The CDR3 length is 18 residues. The ends were cut back, 4 bases at V and 0 bases at J, with 18 bases in the middle. Germline V gene sequence: CDR1 MNHEY, CDR2 SVGEGT. CDR3 coding DNA: TGTGCCAGCAGTTCGCGGACTCTCCCGCGCGCGAACACCGGGGAGCTGTTTTTT. It translates to CASSSRTLPRANTGELFF.

This rearrangement joins TRBV6-5 to TRBJ1-4; D is perhaps TRBD1 (6 bases). Germline lookup yields CDR1 MNHEY and CDR2 SVGAGI. V lost 5 bases and J 7 bases, leaving 14 bases between the germline ends. This CDR3 comprises 14 residues. CDR3 DNA sequence: TGTGCCAGCAGTCGACAGGCGAATCCTGAAAAACTGTTTTTT. Protein product: CASSRQANPEKLFF.

The CDR3 is CASSRRGGEADTQYF. The CDR3 DNA follows: TGTGCCAGCAGCCGGCGGGGGGGAGAGGCAGATACGCAGTATTTT. The rearrangement links TRBV5-4 to TRBJ2-3; 9 nucleotides align to TRBD2. V lost 4 bases and J lost 4; bases outside the gene matches: 7. This CDR3 spans 15 amino acids. Germline CDR1 and CDR2: SGHNT and YYREEE (reference sequence).

The chain uses TRBV20-1 and TRBJ2-7, with 8 bases identical to TRBD2. This CDR3 has 15 residues. Germline loops: CDR1 DFQATT, CDR2 SNEGSKA (reference sequence). With 3 bases clipped from V and 2 bases from J, the junction kept 9 bases outside the gene matches. CDR3 amino acids: CSASGERGTTYEQYF. The CDR3, as DNA: TGCAGTGCTAGTGGGGAGCGGGGGACAACCTACGAGCAGTACTTC.

The chain couples TRBV6-5 to TRBJ1-1; 9 positions agree with TRBD1. Losses at the gene ends were 0 bases for V and 1 base for J; bases not matched to a gene: 0. This CDR3 is built from 15 residues. From germline, CDR1 is MNHEY and CDR2 SVGAGI. CDR3: CASSYSGQGNTEAFF. The CDR3 DNA reads as TGTGCCAGCAGTTACTCGGGACAGGGGAACACTGAAGCTTTCTTT.

This chain connects TRBV27 to TRBJ1-2; 9 bases align to TRBD1. Unmatched junction bases numbered 20, after V lost 5 bases and J lost 4 bases. The germline gives CDR1 MNHEY, CDR2 SMNVEV (reference sequence). The CDR3 length is 19 residues. DNA for the CDR3: TGTGCCAGCAGTAAAAGCCTTAACCCTGGACAGGGGATACGCTATGGCTACACCTTC. This translates into CASSKSLNPGQGIRYGYTF.

The gene calls are TRBV20-1 and TRBJ2-3; D gene ambiguous. CDR1 and CDR2 (germline): DFQATT, SNEGSKA (reference sequence). The V gene lost 5 bases and the J gene lost 6 bases, with 9 bases spanning the gap. CDR3 length: 11 residues. The CDR3 loop is CSAPVVDTQYF. The CDR3 DNA is TGCAGTGCTCCAGTCGTGGATACGCAGTATTTT.

This clone was picked up a small number of times. This sequence joins TRBV20-1 and TRBJ1-6; 7 bases are shared with TRBD1. Germline V gene lookup returns CDR1 DFQATT and CDR2 SNEGSKA (reference sequence). CDR3 size: 16 residues. V shed 3 bases, J shed 6 bases, and the junction held 11 bases outside the gene matches. CDR3 sequence: CSASGQWDSPNSPLHF. The CDR3 nucleotides are TGCAGTGCTAGTGGGCAGTGGGACAGCCCTAATTCACCCCTCCACTTT.

V and J are TRBV6-6 and TRBJ1-1; 7 bases are shared with TRBD1. Germline V gene data show CDR1 as MNHNY and CDR2 as SVGAGI (reference sequence). J lost 6 bases, V lost 4 bases, and 8 bases had no gene match. This CDR3 contains 14 residues. CDR3 in amino acids: CASSLRQGPSEAFF. The CDR3 DNA sequence: TGTGCCAGCAGTTTAAGACAGGGCCCGTCTGAAGCTTTCTTT.

The chain joins TRBV15 to TRBJ1-1; the match to TRBD1 covers 8 bases. CDR1 and CDR2 (germline): LNHNV, YYDKDF (reference sequence). The CDR3 sequence is 16 residues long. J was trimmed by 1 base and V by 4 bases; bases with no gene match: 8. The CDR3 is CATSKKTGTGNTEAFF. The DNA of the CDR3 is TGTGCCACCAGCAAAAAAACCGGGACAGGGAACACTGAAGCTTTCTTT.

The chain couples TRBV25-1 to TRBJ2-7; D is ambiguous. V lost 1 base, J lost 6 bases, and 7 bases lay in between. The germline gives CDR1 MGHDK, CDR2 SYGVNS. The CDR3 totals 12 residues. CDR3 amino acids: CASSESSSEQYF. The CDR3 bases are TGTGCCAGCAGTGAATCGTCGTCCGAGCAGTACTTC.

This clone has only one observation. The chain recombines TRBV2 with TRBJ1-2; 10 nucleotides match TRBD1. Germline V gene sequence: CDR1 SNHLY, CDR2 FYNNEI. The CDR3 is 13 residues long. V shed 4 bases and J 7 bases; nucleotides not matched to a gene: 3. The CDR3 loop reads CASSGDRGSGYTF. CDR3 nucleotide sequence: TGTGCCAGCAGTGGGGACAGGGGAAGTGGCTACACCTTC.

The rearrangement joins TRBV28 to TRBJ2-5; D remains unclear. The CDR3 contains 10 residues. Germline CDR1 reads MDHEN; CDR2 reads SYDVKM. Trimming cost V 8 bases and J 5 bases, with 6 bases left between them. DNA of the CDR3: TGTGCCAGCGCCCGGGAGACCCAGTACTTC. Protein: CASARETQYF.

The V call is TRBV5-8, the J call TRBJ1-2, with 7 bases that match TRBD1. The CDR3 sequence is 14 residues long. CDR1 is SGHTS, CDR2 YDEGEE, per germline. V shed 0 bases, J shed 8 bases, and the junction held 7 bases outside the gene matches. The CDR3 is CASSLAEGAGGYTF. Here the CDR3 DNA reads TGTGCCAGCAGCTTGGCGGAGGGGGCAGGAGGCTACACCTTC.

The rearrangement links TRBV19 to TRBJ1-1, with TRBD1 identical over 8 bases. The V gene end was trimmed by 5 bases and the J gene end by 1 base; junction bases not matched to a gene: 3. The CDR3 consists of 14 residues. Germline-derived CDR1 and CDR2 are LNHDA and SQIVND (reference sequence). CDR3: CASSPGQGNTEAFF. Written as DNA, the CDR3 is TGTGCCAGTAGTCCCGGACAGGGGAACACTGAAGCTTTCTTT. The entire variable domain, with the rest obtained from reference TRBV19 and TRBJ1-1, is as follows: DGGITQSPKYLFRKEGQNVTLSCEQNLNHDAMYWYRQDPGQGLRLIYYSQIVNDFQKGDIAEGYSVSREKKESFPLTVTSAQKNPTAFYLCASSPGQGNTEAFFGQGTRLTVV.

The gene calls are TRBV4-1 and TRBJ1-6; 10 bases agree with TRBD1. CDR1 is MGHRA and CDR2 is YSYEKL in the germline V gene. Trimming at V came to 3 bases and at J to 6 bases, leaving 5 bases not matched to a gene. The CDR3 has 16 amino acids. As DNA, the CDR3 is TGCGCCAGCAGCCAGATAAGGACAGGGGGTAATTCACCCCTCCACTTT. It specifies CASSQIRTGGNSPLHF.

This clone has a handful of counts. This chain joins TRBV7-2 and TRBJ1-5, with no clear D. The CDR3 covers 15 residues. Germline CDR1 reads SGHTA; CDR2 reads FQGNSA. V gave up 1 base and J gave up 6 bases, with 13 bases separating them. The CDR3 nucleotides are TGTGCCAGCAGCTTAGAAGCGTCGGTAGGTCAGCCCCAGCATTTT. Translating it yields CASSLEASVGQPQHF.

The V and J genes are TRBV19 and TRBJ2-7; possibly TRBD2 for D (6 bases). CDR3 length: 12 amino acids. V gave up 5 bases and J gave up 3 bases, with 8 bases separating them. CDR1 and CDR2 (germline): LNHDA, SQIVND (reference sequence). DNA for the CDR3: TGTGCCAGTAGTCCCGGGAGCTACGAGCAGTACTTC. It codes for CASSPGSYEQYF.